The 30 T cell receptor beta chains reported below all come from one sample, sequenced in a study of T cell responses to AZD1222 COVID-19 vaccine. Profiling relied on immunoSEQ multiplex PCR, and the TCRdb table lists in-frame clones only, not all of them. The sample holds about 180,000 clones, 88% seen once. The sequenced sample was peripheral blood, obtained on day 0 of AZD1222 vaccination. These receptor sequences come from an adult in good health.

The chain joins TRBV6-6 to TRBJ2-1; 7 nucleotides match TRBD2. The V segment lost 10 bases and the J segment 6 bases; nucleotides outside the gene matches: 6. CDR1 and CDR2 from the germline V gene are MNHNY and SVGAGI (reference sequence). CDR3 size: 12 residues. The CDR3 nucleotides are TGTGCCACAAGCGGGGTCTTCAATGAGCAGTTCTTC. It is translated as CATSGVFNEQFF.

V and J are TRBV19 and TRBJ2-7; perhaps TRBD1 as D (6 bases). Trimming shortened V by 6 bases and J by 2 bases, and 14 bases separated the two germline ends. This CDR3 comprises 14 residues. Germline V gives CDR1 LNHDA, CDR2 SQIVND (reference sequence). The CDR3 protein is CASRQGVGTYEQYF. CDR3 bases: TGTGCCAGTAGACAGGGAGTAGGGACCTACGAGCAGTACTTC.

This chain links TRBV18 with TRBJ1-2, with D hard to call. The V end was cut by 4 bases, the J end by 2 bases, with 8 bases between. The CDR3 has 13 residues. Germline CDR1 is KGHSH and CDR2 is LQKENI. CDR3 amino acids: CASSLDGNYGYTF. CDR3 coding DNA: TGTGCCAGCTCACTGGACGGAAACTATGGCTACACCTTC.

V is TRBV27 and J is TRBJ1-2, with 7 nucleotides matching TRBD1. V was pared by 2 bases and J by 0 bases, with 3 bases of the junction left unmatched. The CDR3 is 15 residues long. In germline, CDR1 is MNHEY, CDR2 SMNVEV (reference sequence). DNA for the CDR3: TGTGCCAGCAGTTTAAAGGGGGCTGCTAACTATGGCTACACCTTC. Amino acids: CASSLKGAANYGYTF.

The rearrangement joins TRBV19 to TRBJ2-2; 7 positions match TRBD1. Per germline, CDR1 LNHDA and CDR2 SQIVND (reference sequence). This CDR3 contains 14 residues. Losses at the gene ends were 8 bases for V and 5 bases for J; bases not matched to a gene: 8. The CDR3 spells CASGRDSLTGELFF. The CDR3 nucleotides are TGTGCCAGTGGAAGGGACAGCCTAACCGGGGAGCTGTTTTTT. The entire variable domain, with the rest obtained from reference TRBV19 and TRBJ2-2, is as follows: DGGITQSPKYLFRKEGQNVTLSCEQNLNHDAMYWYRQDPGQGLRLIYYSQIVNDFQKGDIAEGYSVSREKKESFPLTVTSAQKNPTAFYLCASGRDSLTGELFFGEGSRLTVL.

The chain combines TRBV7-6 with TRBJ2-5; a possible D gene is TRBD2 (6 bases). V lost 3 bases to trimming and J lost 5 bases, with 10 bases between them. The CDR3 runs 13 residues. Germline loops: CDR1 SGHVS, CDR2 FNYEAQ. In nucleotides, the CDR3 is TGTGCCAGCAGCTTGGAGGGGCCGGAGACCCAGTACTTC. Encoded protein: CASSLEGPETQYF.

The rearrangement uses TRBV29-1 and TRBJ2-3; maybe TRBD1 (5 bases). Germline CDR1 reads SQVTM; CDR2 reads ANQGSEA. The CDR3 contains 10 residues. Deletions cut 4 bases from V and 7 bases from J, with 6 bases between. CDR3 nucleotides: TGCAGCGTTGGGGGCTATACGCAGTATTTT. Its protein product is CSVGGYTQYF.

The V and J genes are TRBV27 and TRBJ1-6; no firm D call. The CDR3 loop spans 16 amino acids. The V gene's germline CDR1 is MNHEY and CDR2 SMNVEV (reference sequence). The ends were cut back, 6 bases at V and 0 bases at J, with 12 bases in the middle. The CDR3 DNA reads TGTGCCAGCAGCCGAGCAAAGAGCTCCTATAATTCACCCCTCCACTTT. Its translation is CASSRAKSSYNSPLHF.

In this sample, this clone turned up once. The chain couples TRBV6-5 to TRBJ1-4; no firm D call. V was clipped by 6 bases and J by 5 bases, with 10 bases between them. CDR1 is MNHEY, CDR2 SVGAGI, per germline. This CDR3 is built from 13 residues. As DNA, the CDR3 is TGTGCCAGCAGCCGTACTATCAATGAAAAACTGTTTTTT. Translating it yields CASSRTINEKLFF.

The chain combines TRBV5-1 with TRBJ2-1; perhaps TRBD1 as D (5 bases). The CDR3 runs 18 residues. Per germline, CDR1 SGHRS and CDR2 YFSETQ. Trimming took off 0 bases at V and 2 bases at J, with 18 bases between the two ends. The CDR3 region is CASSLALGAKITYNEQFF. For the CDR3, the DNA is TGCGCCAGCAGCTTGGCCCTAGGGGCCAAGATAACCTACAATGAGCAGTTCTTC.

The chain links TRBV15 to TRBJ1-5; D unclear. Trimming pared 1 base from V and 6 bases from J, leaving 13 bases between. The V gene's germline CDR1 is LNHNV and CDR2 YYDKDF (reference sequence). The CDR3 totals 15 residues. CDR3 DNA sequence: TGTGCCACCAGCAGAGTCGAGCTCCGGGGTCAGCCCCAGCATTTT. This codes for CATSRVELRGQPQHF.

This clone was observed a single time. The CDR3 nucleotides read TGTGCCAGCAGCTTAAATAGGGGGCCGGTTACTGAAAAACTGTTTTTT. Its translation is CASSLNRGPVTEKLFF. The V gene is TRBV7-3, the J gene TRBJ1-4; TRBD1 agrees at 7 bases. This CDR3 region has 16 residues. Germline V lookup: CDR1 SGHTA, CDR2 FQGTGA. J lost 7 bases, V lost 1 base, and 9 bases had no gene match.

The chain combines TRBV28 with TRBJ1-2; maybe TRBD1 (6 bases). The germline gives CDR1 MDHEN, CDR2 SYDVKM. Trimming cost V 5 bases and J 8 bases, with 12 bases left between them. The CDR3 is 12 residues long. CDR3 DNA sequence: TGTGCCAGCAGTATTCGACAGGCGGGCTACACCTTC. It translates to CASSIRQAGYTF.

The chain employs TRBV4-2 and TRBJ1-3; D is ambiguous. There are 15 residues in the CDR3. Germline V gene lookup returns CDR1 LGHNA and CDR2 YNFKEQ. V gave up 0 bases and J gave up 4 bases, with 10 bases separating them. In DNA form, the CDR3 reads TGTGCCAGCAGCCAAGAGTCGGGTCGGGGAAACACCATATATTTT. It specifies CASSQESGRGNTIYF.

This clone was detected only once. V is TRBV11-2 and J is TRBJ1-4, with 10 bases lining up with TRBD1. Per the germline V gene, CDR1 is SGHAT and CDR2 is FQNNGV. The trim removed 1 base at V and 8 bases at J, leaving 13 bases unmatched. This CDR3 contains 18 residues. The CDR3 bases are TGTGCCAGCAGCTTAGGTGGGACAGGGGCCCTCCTAGCCGAAAAACTGTTTTTT. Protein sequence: CASSLGGTGALLAEKLFF.

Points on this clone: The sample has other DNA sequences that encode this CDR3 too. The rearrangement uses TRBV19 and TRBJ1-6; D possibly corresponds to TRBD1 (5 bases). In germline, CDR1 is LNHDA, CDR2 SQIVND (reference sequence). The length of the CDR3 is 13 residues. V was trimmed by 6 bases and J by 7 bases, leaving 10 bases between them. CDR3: CASREQENSPLHF. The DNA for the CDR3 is TGTGCCAGTAGAGAACAGGAGAATTCACCCCTCCACTTT.

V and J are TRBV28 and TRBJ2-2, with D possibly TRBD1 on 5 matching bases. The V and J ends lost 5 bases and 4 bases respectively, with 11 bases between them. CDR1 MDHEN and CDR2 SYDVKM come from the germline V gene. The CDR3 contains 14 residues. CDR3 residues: CASSVRVITGELFF. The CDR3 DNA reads TGTGCCAGCAGTGTCAGGGTGATCACCGGGGAGCTGTTTTTT.

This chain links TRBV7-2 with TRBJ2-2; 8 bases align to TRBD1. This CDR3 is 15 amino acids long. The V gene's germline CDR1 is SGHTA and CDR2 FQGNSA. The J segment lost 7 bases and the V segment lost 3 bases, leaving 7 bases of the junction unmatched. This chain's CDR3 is CASSFGQGRHGELFF. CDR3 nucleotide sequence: TGTGCCAGCAGCTTCGGACAGGGAAGGCACGGGGAGCTGTTTTTT.

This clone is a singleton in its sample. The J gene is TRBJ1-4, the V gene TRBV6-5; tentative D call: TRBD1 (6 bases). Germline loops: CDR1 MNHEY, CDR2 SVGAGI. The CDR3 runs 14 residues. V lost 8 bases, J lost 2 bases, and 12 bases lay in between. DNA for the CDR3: TGTGCCAGCCTCCTCGGGGGCACTAATGAAAAACTGTTTTTT. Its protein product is CASLLGGTNEKLFF.

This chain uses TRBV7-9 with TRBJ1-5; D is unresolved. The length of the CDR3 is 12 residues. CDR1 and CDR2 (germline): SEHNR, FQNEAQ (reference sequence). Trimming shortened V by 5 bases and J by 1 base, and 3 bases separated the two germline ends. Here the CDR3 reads CASSQSNQPQHF. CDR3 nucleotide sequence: TGTGCCAGCAGCCAAAGCAATCAGCCCCAGCATTTT.

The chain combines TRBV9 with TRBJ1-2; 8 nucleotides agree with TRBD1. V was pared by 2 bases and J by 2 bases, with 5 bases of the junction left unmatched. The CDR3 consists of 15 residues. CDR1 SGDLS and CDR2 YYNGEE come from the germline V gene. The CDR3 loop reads CASSVDRGHNYGYTF. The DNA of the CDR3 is TGTGCCAGCAGCGTCGACAGGGGCCACAACTATGGCTACACCTTC.

The CDR3: CASSPLGARNYNEQFF. As DNA, the CDR3 is TGTGCCAGTAGTCCTCTGGGGGCCAGAAACTACAATGAGCAGTTCTTC. The V and J genes are TRBV19 and TRBJ2-1, with a tentative D call TRBD1 (6 bases). The CDR3 consists of 16 residues. CDR1 LNHDA and CDR2 SQIVND come from the germline V gene (reference sequence). V was shortened by 5 bases and J by 3 bases, with 17 bases between the two germline ends. The whole variable domain, filled in from reference TRBV19 and TRBJ2-1, reads DGGITQSPKYLFRKEGQNVTLSCEQNLNHDAMYWYRQDPGQGLRLIYYSQIVNDFQKGDIAEGYSVSREKKESFPLTVTSAQKNPTAFYLCASSPLGARNYNEQFFGPGTRLTVL.

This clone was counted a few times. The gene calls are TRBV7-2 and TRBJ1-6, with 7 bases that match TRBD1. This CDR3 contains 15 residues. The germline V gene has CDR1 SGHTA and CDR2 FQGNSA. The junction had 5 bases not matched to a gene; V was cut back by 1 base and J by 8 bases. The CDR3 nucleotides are TGTGCCAGCAGCTTAGTAACAGGGGTTCATTCACCCCTCCACTTT. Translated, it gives CASSLVTGVHSPLHF.

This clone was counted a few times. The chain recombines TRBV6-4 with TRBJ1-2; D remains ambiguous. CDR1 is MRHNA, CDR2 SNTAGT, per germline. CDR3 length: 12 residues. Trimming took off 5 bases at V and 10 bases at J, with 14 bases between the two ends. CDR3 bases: TGTGCCAGCAGTAATCGGTCTATGGACTACACCTTC. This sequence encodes CASSNRSMDYTF.

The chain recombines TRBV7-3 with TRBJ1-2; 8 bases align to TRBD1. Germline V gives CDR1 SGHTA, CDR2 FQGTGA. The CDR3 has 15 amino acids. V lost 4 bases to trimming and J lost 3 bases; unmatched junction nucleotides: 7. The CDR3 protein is CASSSSGTGDYGYTF. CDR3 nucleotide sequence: TGTGCCAGCAGCTCTTCCGGGACAGGAGACTATGGCTACACCTTC. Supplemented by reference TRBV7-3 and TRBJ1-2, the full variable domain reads GAGVSQTPSNKVTEKGKYVELRCDPISGHTALYWYRQSLGQGPEFLIYFQGTGAADDSGLPNDRFFAVRPEGSVSTLKIQRTERGDSAVYLCASSSSGTGDYGYTFGSGTRLTVV.

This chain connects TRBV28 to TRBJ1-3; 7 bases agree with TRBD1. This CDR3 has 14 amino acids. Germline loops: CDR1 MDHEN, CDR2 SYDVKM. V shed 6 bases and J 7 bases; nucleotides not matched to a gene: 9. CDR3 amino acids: CASSHQDRVNTIYF. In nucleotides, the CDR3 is TGTGCCAGCAGCCACCAAGACAGGGTTAACACCATATATTTT.

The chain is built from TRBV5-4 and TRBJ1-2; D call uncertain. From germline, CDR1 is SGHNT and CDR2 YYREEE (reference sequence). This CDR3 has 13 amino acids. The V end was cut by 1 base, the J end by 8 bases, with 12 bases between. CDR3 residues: CASSLTQSGGYTF. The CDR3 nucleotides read TGTGCCAGCAGCTTGACCCAGTCGGGCGGCTACACCTTC.

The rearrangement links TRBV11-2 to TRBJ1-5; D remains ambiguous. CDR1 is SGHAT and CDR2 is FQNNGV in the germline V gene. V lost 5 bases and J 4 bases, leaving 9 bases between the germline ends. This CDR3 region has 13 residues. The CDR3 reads CASSPDTNQPQHF. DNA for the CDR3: TGTGCCAGCAGCCCTGACACGAATCAGCCCCAGCATTTT.

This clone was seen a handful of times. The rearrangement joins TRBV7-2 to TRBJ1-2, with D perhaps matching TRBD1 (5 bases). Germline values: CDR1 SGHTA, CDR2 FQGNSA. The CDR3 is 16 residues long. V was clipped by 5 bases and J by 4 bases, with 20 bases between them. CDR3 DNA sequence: TGTGCCAGCAGCCCACACCAAGGAGGGGTTGGCTATGGCTACACCTTC. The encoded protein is CASSPHQGGVGYGYTF.

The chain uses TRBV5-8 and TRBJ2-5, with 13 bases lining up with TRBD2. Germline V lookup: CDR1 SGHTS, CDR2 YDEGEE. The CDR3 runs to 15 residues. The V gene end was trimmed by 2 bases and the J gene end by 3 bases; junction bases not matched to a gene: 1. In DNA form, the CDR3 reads TGTGCCAGCAGCTTCGGACTAGCGGGGGAAGAGACCCAGTACTTC. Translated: CASSFGLAGEETQYF.